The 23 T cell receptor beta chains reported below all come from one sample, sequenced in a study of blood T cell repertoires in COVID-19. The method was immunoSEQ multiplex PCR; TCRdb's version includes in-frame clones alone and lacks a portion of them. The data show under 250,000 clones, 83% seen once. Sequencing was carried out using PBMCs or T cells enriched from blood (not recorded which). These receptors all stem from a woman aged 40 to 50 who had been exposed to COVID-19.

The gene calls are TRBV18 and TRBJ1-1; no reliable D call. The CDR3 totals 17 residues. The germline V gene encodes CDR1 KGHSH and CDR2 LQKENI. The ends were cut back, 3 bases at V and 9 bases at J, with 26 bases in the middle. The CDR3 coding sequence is TGTGCCAGCTCACCGATGGAATTCAGAAGCCAAGACTCTCAAGCTTTCTTT. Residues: CASSPMEFRSQDSQAFF.

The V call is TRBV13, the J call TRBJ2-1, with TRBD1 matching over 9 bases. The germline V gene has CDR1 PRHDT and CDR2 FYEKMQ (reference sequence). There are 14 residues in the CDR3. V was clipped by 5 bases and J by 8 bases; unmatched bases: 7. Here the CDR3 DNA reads TGTGCCAGCAGCCCCGGACAGGGGCTGTATGAGCAGTTCTTC. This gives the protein CASSPGQGLYEQFF.

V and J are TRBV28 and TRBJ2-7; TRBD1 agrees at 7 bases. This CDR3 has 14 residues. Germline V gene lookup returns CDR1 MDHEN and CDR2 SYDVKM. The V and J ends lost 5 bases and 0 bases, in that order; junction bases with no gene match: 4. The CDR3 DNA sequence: TGTGCCAGCAGTGGCTGGGACAGCTCCTACGAGCAGTACTTC. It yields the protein CASSGWDSSYEQYF.

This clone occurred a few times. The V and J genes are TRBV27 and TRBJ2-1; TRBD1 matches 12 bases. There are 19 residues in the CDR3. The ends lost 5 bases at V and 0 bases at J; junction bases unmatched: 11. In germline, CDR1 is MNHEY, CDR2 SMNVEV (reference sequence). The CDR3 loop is CASSPSGTGGPGSYNEQFF. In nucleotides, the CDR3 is TGTGCCAGCAGTCCCTCGGGGACAGGGGGCCCCGGCTCCTACAATGAGCAGTTCTTC.

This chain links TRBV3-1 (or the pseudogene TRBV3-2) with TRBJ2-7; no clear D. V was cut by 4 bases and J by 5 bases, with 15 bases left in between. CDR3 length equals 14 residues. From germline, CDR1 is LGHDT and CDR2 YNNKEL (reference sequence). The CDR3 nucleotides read TGTGCCAGCAGCCCTAACAGACGTCAAGACGAGCAGTACTTC. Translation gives CASSPNRRQDEQYF.

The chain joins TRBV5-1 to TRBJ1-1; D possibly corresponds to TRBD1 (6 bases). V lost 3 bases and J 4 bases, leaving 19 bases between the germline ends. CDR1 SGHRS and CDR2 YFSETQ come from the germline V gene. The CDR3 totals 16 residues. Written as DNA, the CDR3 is TGCGCCAGCAGCTCCGGTGGCTTGGGGGCGAGCACTGAAGCTTTCTTT. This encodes CASSSGGLGASTEAFF.

Written as DNA, the CDR3 is TGTGCCAGCAGCAACCTAGGGGGAACGGGAAACACCATATATTTT. Protein product: CASSNLGGTGNTIYF. The V and J genes are TRBV28 and TRBJ1-3; possibly TRBD1 for D (6 bases). CDR1 MDHEN and CDR2 SYDVKM come from the germline V gene. V lost 6 bases to trimming and J lost 4 bases, with 16 bases between them. The CDR3 is made up of 15 amino acids.

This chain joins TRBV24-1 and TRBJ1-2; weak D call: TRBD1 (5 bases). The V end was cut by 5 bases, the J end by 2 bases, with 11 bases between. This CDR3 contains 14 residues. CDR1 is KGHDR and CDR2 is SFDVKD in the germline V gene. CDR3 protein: CATSAQDKNYGYTF. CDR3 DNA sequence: TGTGCCACCAGTGCCCAGGACAAGAACTATGGCTACACCTTC.

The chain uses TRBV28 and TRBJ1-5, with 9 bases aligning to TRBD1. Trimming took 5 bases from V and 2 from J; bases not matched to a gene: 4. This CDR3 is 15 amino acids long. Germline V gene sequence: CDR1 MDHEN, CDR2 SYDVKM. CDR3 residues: CASSIQGARNQPQHF. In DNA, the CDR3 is TGTGCCAGCAGTATACAGGGGGCCCGCAATCAGCCCCAGCATTTT.

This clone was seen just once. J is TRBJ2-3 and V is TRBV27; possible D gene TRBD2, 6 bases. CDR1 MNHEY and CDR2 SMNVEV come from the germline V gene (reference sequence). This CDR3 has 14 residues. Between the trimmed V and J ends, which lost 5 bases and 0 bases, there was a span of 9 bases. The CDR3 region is CASSIGTSTDTQYF. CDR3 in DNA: TGTGCCAGCAGTATTGGGACTAGCACAGATACGCAGTATTTT.

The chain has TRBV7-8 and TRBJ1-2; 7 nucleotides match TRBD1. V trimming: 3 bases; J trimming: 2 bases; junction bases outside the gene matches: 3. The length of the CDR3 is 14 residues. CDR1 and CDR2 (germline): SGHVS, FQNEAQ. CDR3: CASSLGQTNYGYTF. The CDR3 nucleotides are TGTGCCAGCAGCTTGGGACAGACGAACTATGGCTACACCTTC.

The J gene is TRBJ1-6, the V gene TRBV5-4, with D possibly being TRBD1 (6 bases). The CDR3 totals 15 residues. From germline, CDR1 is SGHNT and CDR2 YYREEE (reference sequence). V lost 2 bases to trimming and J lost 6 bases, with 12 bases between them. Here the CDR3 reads CASSLAGAINSPLHF. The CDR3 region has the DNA TGTGCCAGCAGCTTAGCAGGGGCCATTAATTCACCCCTCCACTTT.

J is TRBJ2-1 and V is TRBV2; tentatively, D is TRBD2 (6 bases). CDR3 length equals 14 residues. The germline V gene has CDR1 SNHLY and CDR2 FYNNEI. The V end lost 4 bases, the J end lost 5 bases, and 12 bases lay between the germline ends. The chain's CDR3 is CASSVDGGDNEQFF. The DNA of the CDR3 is TGTGCCAGCAGTGTAGACGGGGGAGACAATGAGCAGTTCTTC.

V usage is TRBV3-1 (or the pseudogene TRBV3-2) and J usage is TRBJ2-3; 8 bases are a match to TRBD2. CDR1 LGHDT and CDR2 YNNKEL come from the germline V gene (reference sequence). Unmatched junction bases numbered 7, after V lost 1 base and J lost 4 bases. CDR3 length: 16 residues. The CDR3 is CASSQVLAGRADTQYF. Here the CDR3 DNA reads TGTGCCAGCAGCCAAGTCCTAGCGGGTAGGGCAGATACGCAGTATTTT.

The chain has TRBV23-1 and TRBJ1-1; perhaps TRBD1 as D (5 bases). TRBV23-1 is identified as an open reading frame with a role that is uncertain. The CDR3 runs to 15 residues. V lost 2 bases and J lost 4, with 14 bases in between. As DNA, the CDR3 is TGCGCCAGCAGTCAAACACTTTACAGGATCACTGAAGCTTTCTTT. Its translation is CASSQTLYRITEAFF.

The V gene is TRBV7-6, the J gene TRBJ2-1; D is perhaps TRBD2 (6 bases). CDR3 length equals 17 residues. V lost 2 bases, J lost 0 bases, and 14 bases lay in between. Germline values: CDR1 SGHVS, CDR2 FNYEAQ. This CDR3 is CASSLTGTPSSYNEQFF. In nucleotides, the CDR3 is TGTGCCAGCAGCTTAACCGGGACTCCAAGCTCCTACAATGAGCAGTTCTTC.

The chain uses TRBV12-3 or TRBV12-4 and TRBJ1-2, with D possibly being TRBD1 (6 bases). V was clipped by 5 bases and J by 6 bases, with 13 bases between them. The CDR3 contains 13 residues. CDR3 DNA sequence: TGTGCCAGCAGTCCCTACAGGGAGCATGGCTACACCTTC. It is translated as CASSPYREHGYTF.

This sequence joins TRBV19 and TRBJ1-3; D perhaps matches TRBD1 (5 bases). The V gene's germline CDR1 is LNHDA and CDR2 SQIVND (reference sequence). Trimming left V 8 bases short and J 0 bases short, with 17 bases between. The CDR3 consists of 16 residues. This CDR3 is CASHNVGGGSGNTIYF. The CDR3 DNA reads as TGTGCCAGTCATAACGTGGGCGGGGGCTCTGGAAACACCATATATTTT.

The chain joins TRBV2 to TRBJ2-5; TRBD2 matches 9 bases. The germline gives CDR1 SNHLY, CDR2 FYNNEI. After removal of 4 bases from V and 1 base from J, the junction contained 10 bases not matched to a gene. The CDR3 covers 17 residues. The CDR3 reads CASSGGRSGGSQETQYF. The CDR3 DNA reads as TGTGCCAGCAGTGGAGGCAGGAGCGGGGGGTCCCAAGAGACCCAGTACTTC.

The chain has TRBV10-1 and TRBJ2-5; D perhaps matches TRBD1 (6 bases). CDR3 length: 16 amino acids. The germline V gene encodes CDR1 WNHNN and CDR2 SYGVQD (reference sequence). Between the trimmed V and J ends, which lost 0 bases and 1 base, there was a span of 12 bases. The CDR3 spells CASSESTEDSQETQYF. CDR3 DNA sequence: TGCGCCAGCAGTGAGTCGACGGAGGACAGCCAAGAGACCCAGTACTTC.

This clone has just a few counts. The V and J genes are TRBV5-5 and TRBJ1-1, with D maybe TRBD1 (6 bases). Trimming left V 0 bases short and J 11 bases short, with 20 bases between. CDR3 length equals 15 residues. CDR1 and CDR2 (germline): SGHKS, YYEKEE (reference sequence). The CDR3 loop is CASSLAPGDLVRAFF. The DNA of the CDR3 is TGTGCCAGCAGCTTGGCGCCAGGGGACCTCGTTCGGGCTTTCTTT.

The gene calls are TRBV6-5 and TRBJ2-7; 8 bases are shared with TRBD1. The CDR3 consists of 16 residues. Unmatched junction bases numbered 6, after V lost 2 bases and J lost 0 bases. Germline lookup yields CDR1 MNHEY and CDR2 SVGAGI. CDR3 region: CASSYDGTGRSYEQYF. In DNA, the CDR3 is TGTGCCAGCAGTTACGACGGGACAGGCCGCTCCTACGAGCAGTACTTC.

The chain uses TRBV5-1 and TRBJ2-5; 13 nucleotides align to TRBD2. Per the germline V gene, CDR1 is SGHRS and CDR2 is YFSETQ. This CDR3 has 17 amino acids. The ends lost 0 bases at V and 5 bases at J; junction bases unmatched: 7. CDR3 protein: CASSLGHGLAGEETQYF. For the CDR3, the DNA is TGCGCCAGCAGCTTGGGCCATGGACTAGCGGGGGAGGAGACCCAGTACTTC.